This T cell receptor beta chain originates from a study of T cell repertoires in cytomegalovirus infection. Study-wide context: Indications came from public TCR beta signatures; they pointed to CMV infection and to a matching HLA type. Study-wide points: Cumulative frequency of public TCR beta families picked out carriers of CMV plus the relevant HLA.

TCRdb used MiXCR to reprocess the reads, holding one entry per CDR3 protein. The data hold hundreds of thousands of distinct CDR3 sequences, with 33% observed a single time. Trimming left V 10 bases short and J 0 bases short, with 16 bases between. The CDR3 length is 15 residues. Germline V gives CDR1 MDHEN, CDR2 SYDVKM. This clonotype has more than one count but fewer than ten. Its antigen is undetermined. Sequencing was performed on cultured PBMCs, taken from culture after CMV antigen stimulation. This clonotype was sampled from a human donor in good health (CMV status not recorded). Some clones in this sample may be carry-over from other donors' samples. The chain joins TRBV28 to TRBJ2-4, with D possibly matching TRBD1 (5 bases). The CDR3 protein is CANPWGQLAKNIQYF. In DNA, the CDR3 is TGTGCCAATCCTTGGGGCCAACTAGCCAAAAACATTCAGTACTTC.